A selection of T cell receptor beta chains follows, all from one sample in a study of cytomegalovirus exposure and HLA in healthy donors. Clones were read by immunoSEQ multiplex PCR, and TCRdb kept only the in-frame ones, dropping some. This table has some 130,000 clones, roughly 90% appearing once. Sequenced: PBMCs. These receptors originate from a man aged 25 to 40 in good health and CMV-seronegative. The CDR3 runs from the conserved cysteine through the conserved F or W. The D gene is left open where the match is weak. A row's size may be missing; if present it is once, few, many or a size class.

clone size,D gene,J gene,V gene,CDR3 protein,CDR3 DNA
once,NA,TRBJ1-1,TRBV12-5,CASGLGQGLNTEAFF,TGTGCTAGTGGTTTGGGGCAGGGTTTGAACACTGAAGCTTTCTTT
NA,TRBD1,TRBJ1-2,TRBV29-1,CSVSKLRGPDNYGYTF,TGCAGCGTCTCGAAACTCAGGGGGCCTGATAACTATGGCTACACCTTC
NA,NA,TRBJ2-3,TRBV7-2,CASGTSRSDTQYF,TGTGCCAGCGGCACTAGCAGATCAGATACGCAGTATTTT
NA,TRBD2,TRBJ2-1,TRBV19,CASSRDYNSYNEQFF,TGTGCCAGTAGTAGGGACTACAACTCCTACAATGAGCAGTTCTTC
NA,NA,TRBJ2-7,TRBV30,CAWSGPSEQYF,TGTGCCTGGAGTGGTCCGAGCGAGCAGTACTTC
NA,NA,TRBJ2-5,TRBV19,CASSRGGLQETQYF,TGTGCCAGTAGTAGGGGGGGCCTCCAAGAGACCCAGTACTTC
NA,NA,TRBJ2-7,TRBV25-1,CASSAFGGQYF,TGTGCCAGTTCTGCTTTCGGTGGGCAGTACTTC
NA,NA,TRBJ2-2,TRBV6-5,CATRQGMRNTGELFF,TGTGCCACCCGTCAGGGGATGAGGAACACCGGGGAGCTGTTTTTT
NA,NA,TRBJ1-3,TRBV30,CAWSLVRGTGNTIYF,TGTGCCTGGAGCCTTGTTCGGGGGACTGGAAACACCATATATTTT
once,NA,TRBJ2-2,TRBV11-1,CASSFEWGPYPPGELFF,TGTGCCAGCAGCTTCGAATGGGGCCCTTACCCACCCGGGGAGCTGTTTTTT
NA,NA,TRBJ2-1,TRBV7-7,CASSPRQAVYNEQFF,TGTGCCAGCAGCCCTAGACAGGCTGTCTACAATGAGCAGTTCTTC
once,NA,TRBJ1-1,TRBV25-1,CASNRAGSTEAFF,TGTGCCAGCAATCGGGCTGGGAGCACTGAAGCTTTCTTT
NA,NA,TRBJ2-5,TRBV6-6,CASSPGSQRGRETQYF,TGTGCCAGCAGTCCCGGGAGCCAGAGGGGACGAGAGACCCAGTACTTC
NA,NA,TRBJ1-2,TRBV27,CASSPEGEGLYGYTF,TGTGCCAGCAGTCCCGAGGGGGAGGGGCTTTATGGCTACACCTTC
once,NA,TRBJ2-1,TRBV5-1,CASSLSPLTGPLYYNEQFF,TGCGCCAGCAGCTTGTCCCCGCTTACAGGGCCACTATACTACAATGAGCAGTTCTTC
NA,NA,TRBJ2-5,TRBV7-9,CASSPWSGQETQYF,TGTGCCAGCAGCCCCTGGTCAGGACAAGAGACCCAGTACTTC
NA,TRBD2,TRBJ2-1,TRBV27,CASSYGGIAYNEQFF,TGTGCCAGCAGTTACGGGGGGATCGCCTACAATGAGCAGTTCTTC
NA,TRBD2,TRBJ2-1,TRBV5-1,CASSPYGLAAPHEQFF,TGCGCCAGCAGCCCTTATGGACTAGCAGCTCCGCATGAGCAGTTCTTC
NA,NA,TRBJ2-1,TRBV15,CATSRVGDTEQFF,TGTGCCACCAGCAGAGTGGGGGACACCGAGCAGTTCTTC
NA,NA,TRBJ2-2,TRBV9,CASSVDRPGELFF,TGTGCCAGCAGCGTAGACAGGCCCGGGGAGCTGTTTTTT
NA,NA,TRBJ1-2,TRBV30,CAWSWENGGYGYTF,TGTGCCTGGAGCTGGGAGAACGGGGGGTATGGCTACACCTTC
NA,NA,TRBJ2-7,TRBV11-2,CASSLTRGGFPYEQYF,TGTGCCAGCAGCTTAACTCGTGGCGGATTTCCCTACGAGCAGTACTTC
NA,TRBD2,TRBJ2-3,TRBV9,CASSVVAGVTDTQYF,TGTGCCAGCAGCGTAGTAGCGGGAGTGACAGATACGCAGTATTTT
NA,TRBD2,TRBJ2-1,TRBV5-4,CASSFKSAGGDNEQFF,TGTGCCAGCAGCTTTAAATCCGCGGGAGGCGACAATGAGCAGTTCTTC
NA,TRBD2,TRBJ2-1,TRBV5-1,CASSALSGTSGYNEQFF,TGCGCCAGCAGCGCCCTATCCGGGACTAGCGGATACAATGAGCAGTTCTTC
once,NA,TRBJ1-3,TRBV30,CAWGPSGTIYF,TGTGCCTGGGGCCCAAGTGGCACCATATATTTT
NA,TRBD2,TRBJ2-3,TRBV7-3,CASSYLAATDTQYF,TGTGCCAGCAGCTACCTAGCGGCCACAGATACGCAGTATTTT
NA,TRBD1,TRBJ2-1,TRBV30,CAWSVLGEGTGYNEQFF,TGTGCCTGGAGTGTACTAGGAGAGGGGACAGGCTACAATGAGCAGTTCTTC
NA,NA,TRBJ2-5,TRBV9,CASSPQGGSQETQYF,TGTGCCAGCAGCCCCCAAGGAGGGTCACAAGAGACCCAGTACTTC
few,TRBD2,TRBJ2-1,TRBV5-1,CASSLVGTSGNEQFF,TGCGCCAGCAGCTTGGTAGGGACTAGCGGCAATGAGCAGTTCTTC
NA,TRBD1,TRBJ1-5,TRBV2,CASSPRLAGQIYQPQHF,TGTGCCAGCAGCCCTCGACTTGCGGGACAGATATATCAGCCCCAGCATTTT
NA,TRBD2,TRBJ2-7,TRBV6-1,CASRTGGRENEQYF,TGTGCCAGCAGGACGGGCGGGAGGGAAAACGAGCAGTACTTC
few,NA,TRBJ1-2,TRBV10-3,CAISESDGYTF,TGTGCCATCAGTGAGAGCGATGGCTACACCTTC
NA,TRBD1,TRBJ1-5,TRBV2,CASKTGTVNQPQHF,TGTGCCAGCAAGACTGGGACAGTCAATCAGCCCCAGCATTTT
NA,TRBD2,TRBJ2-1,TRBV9,CASSVAAGGSYNEQFF,TGTGCCAGCAGCGTAGCCGCGGGAGGGTCCTACAATGAGCAGTTCTTC
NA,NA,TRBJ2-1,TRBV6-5,CASRRDSYNEQFF,TGTGCCAGCAGAAGAGACTCCTACAATGAGCAGTTCTTC
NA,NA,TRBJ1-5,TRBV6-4,CASSEGSSGNQPQHF,TGTGCCAGCAGCGAAGGGTCATCGGGGAATCAGCCCCAGCATTTT
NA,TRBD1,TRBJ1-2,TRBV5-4,CASSASGTGDYGYTF,TGTGCCAGCAGCGCCTCCGGGACAGGGGACTATGGCTACACCTTC
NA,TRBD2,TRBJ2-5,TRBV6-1,CASSEARGERSGTYF,TGTGCCAGCAGTGAAGCGCGTGGAGAAAGGAGCGGGACTTACTTC
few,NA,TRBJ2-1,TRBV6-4,CASSTGMEGYNEQFF,TGTGCCAGCAGCACCGGGATGGAGGGTTACAATGAGCAGTTCTTC
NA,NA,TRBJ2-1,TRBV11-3,CASSRTNRRDEQFF,TGTGCCAGCAGCCGAACCAACAGGAGGGATGAGCAGTTCTTC
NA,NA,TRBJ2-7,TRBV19,CASSTRDKRTYEQYF,TGTGCCAGTAGTACAAGGGACAAACGGACATACGAGCAGTACTTC